One and the same sample provided the 25 T cell receptor beta chains below, sequenced in a study of blood T cell repertoires in COVID-19. The method was immunoSEQ multiplex PCR; TCRdb's version includes in-frame clones alone and lacks a portion of them. This sample has around 150,000 clones, with 75% to 90% found just once. Sequenced: peripheral blood. The origin of the receptors is a human donor with acute or convalescent COVID-19. The donor label of this sample is uncertain.

This clone was counted a few times. J is TRBJ1-6 and V is TRBV28, with D perhaps matching TRBD1 (5 bases). Per germline, CDR1 MDHEN and CDR2 SYDVKM. The V and J ends lost 4 bases and 6 bases respectively, with 16 bases between them. The CDR3 runs 16 residues. The CDR3, as DNA: TGTGCCAGCAGTTCGGGGGATGGGGATGGTAATTCACCCCTCCACTTT. Protein product: CASSSGDGDGNSPLHF.

The chain recombines TRBV15 with TRBJ1-4; D perhaps matches TRBD1 (6 bases). CDR3 size: 14 residues. V dropped 3 bases and J dropped 1 base, with 6 bases sitting between them. Germline assignment: CDR1 LNHNV and CDR2 YYDKDF (reference sequence). CDR3 DNA sequence: TGTGCCACCAGCAGGGACAGAACTAATGAAAAACTGTTTTTT. As protein: CATSRDRTNEKLFF.

This clone was observed a handful of times. The chain joins TRBV2 to TRBJ2-2, with TRBD2 as a possible D gene (6 bases). The CDR3 is 13 amino acids. CDR1 and CDR2 (germline): SNHLY, FYNNEI. V lost 6 bases to trimming and J lost 5 bases, with 10 bases between them. The CDR3: CASRMEGTGELFF. As DNA, the CDR3 is TGTGCCAGCAGGATGGAGGGGACCGGGGAGCTGTTTTTT.

The CDR3 nucleotides are TGTGCCAGCAAACGGGGATCAGAATCCTACGAGCAGTACTTC. Translated: CASKRGSESYEQYF. The chain is built from TRBV6-5 and TRBJ2-7; D may be TRBD2 (5 bases). V was pared by 7 bases and J by 1 base, with 14 bases between. Germline V lookup: CDR1 MNHEY, CDR2 SVGAGI. CDR3 length: 14 residues.

The CDR3 region is CAAGTGGNQPQHF. CDR3 coding DNA: TGTGCCGCAGGGACAGGGGGCAATCAGCCCCAGCATTTT. The chain recombines TRBV10-3 with TRBJ1-5; 10 positions match TRBD1. The CDR3 consists of 13 residues. The junction had 3 bases not matched to a gene; V was cut back by 11 bases and J by 2 bases. CDR1 ENHRY and CDR2 SYGVKD come from the germline V gene.

The J gene is TRBJ1-5, the V gene TRBV7-9, with TRBD1 matching 11 bases. CDR3 length equals 15 residues. Germline V gene data show CDR1 as SEHNR and CDR2 as FQNEAQ (reference sequence). The ends lost 5 bases at V and 5 bases at J; junction bases unmatched: 5. Here the CDR3 reads CASSPGQGADQPQHF. The CDR3, as DNA: TGTGCCAGCAGCCCAGGACAGGGGGCGGATCAGCCCCAGCATTTT.

The chain has TRBV7-9 and TRBJ2-7; 8 nucleotides match TRBD2. Germline lookup yields CDR1 SEHNR and CDR2 FQNEAQ (reference sequence). The CDR3 runs 15 residues. The trim removed 4 bases at V and 5 bases at J, leaving 10 bases unmatched. The CDR3 region has the DNA TGTGCCAGCAGCTCCCCCGGGGGGGCGGGACACGAGCAGTACTTC. Protein sequence: CASSSPGGAGHEQYF.

V usage is TRBV9 and J usage is TRBJ2-3; 8 bases are shared with TRBD2. The trim removed 3 bases at V and 3 bases at J, leaving 15 bases unmatched. CDR1 and CDR2 (germline): SGDLS, YYNGEE. The CDR3 contains 18 residues. CDR3 coding DNA: TGTGCCAGCAGCGAGCCCAATGAGGGCGGGGGGCCGACAGATACGCAGTATTTT. The encoded protein is CASSEPNEGGGPTDTQYF.

The V call is TRBV4-1, the J call TRBJ2-5; TRBD2 agrees at 9 bases. Germline assignment: CDR1 MGHRA and CDR2 YSYEKL. J gave up 4 bases and V 1 base, and 4 bases lay outside the gene matches. There are 15 residues in the CDR3. The CDR3 protein is CASSQGVSGGETQYF. DNA of the CDR3: TGCGCCAGCAGCCAAGGAGTTAGCGGGGGAGAGACCCAGTACTTC.

The chain links TRBV25-1 to TRBJ1-6, with no clear D. In germline, CDR1 is MGHDK, CDR2 SYGVNS. Trimming took 5 bases from V and 6 from J, leaving 14 bases between them. The CDR3 runs to 15 residues. CDR3 DNA sequence: TGTGCCAGCAGTACCTATGGGAGGGTTAATTCACCCCTCCACTTT. Protein product: CASSTYGRVNSPLHF.

The CDR3 bases are TGCGCCAGCAGCCCTCCCCACCTACAGGGGATTGACGAGCAGTACTTC. The encoded protein is CASSPPHLQGIDEQYF. This chain links TRBV5-1 with TRBJ2-7; 7 bases are shared with TRBD1. Germline V gene sequence: CDR1 SGHRS, CDR2 YFSETQ. Trimming removed 4 bases from V and 5 bases from J; junction bases left unmatched: 15. This CDR3 has 16 amino acids.

This sequence joins TRBV7-2 and TRBJ1-6; 9 bases agree with TRBD1. The junction had 11 bases not matched to a gene; V was cut back by 0 bases and J by 2 bases. CDR1 is SGHTA, CDR2 FQGNSA, per germline. CDR3 size: 20 residues. As DNA, the CDR3 is TGTGCCAGCAGCTTAGCCCTAATTACAGGGGGCAACCCCTATAATTCACCCCTCCACTTT. This codes for CASSLALITGGNPYNSPLHF.

The rearrangement links TRBV19 to TRBJ2-7, with 10 bases that match TRBD2. Looked up from germline, CDR1 is LNHDA and CDR2 is SQIVND (reference sequence). CDR3 length equals 17 residues. V shed 4 bases and J 0 bases; nucleotides not matched to a gene: 9. The CDR3 sequence is CASSTGQRGGLSYEQYF. The CDR3 DNA reads TGTGCCAGTAGTACAGGACAGCGGGGGGGCCTCTCCTACGAGCAGTACTTC.

This chain uses TRBV7-9 with TRBJ1-5; D remains unclear. V was shortened by 7 bases and J by 2 bases, with 12 bases between the two germline ends. CDR1 is SEHNR and CDR2 is FQNEAQ in the germline V gene (reference sequence). This CDR3 comprises 14 residues. The CDR3: CASTQAGGNQPQHF. CDR3 DNA: TGTGCCAGCACCCAAGCCGGTGGCAATCAGCCCCAGCATTTT.

This chain joins TRBV19 and TRBJ1-6; D possibly corresponds to TRBD1 (6 bases). Trimming left V 4 bases short and J 6 bases short, with 22 bases between. The CDR3 runs to 18 residues. CDR1 and CDR2 (germline): LNHDA, SQIVND (reference sequence). CDR3 in DNA: TGTGCCAGTAGTAGAGGGATGCAGACAGGCGGATCTAATTCACCCCTCCACTTT. Protein: CASSRGMQTGGSNSPLHF. The full variable domain, its missing parts supplied by reference TRBV19 and TRBJ1-6, is DGGITQSPKYLFRKEGQNVTLSCEQNLNHDAMYWYRQDPGQGLRLIYYSQIVNDFQKGDIAEGYSVSREKKESFPLTVTSAQKNPTAFYLCASSRGMQTGGSNSPLHFGNGTRLTVT.

CDR3 sequence reads: CASSQVSVSYNEQFF. CDR3 sequence (DNA): TGTGCCAGCAGCCAAGTTTCAGTCTCCTACAATGAGCAGTTCTTC. The chain recombines TRBV14 with TRBJ2-1; D gene uncertain. CDR3 length: 15 amino acids. Per the germline V gene, CDR1 is SGHDN and CDR2 is FVKESK. Deletions cut 1 base from V and 0 bases from J, with 7 bases between. The full variable domain, its missing parts supplied by reference TRBV14 and TRBJ2-1, is EAGVTQFPSHSVIEKGQTVTLRCDPISGHDNLYWYRRVMGKEIKFLLHFVKESKQDESGMPNNRFLAERTGGTYSTLKVQPAELEDSGVYFCASSQVSVSYNEQFFGPGTRLTVL.

A few counts support this clone. V is TRBV7-9 and J is TRBJ1-5; 7 bases map to TRBD1. Germline V gene lookup returns CDR1 SEHNR and CDR2 FQNEAQ (reference sequence). V shed 6 bases, J shed 10 bases, and the junction held 6 bases outside the gene matches. CDR3 length: 12 residues. This CDR3 is CASRSQGGPQHF. The CDR3, as DNA: TGTGCCAGCAGAAGCCAGGGGGGTCCCCAGCATTTT.

This rearrangement joins TRBV18 to TRBJ2-7; the match to TRBD1 covers 8 bases. Trimming removed 3 bases from V and 5 bases from J; junction bases left unmatched: 3. Germline V lookup: CDR1 KGHSH, CDR2 LQKENI. This CDR3 comprises 13 residues. The CDR3: CASSPQGAHEQYF. The CDR3 DNA reads as TGTGCCAGCTCACCTCAGGGGGCCCACGAGCAGTACTTC.

The chain couples TRBV11-2 to TRBJ2-1, with 9 bases aligning to TRBD2. V gave up 3 bases and J gave up 1 base; unmatched junction bases: 13. The V gene's germline CDR1 is SGHAT and CDR2 FQNNGV. This CDR3 contains 19 residues. Here the CDR3 reads CASSFRGGGAIFSYNEQFF. The CDR3 DNA sequence: TGTGCCAGCAGCTTCCGGGGCGGGGGGGCTATTTTTTCCTACAATGAGCAGTTCTTC.

J is TRBJ1-1 and V is TRBV29-1, with TRBD1 matching over 9 bases. Germline V lookup: CDR1 SQVTM, CDR2 ANQGSEA. V shed 3 bases, J shed 10 bases, and the junction held 9 bases outside the gene matches. The CDR3 has 13 residues. CDR3 bases: TGCAGCGTTGACATGGACAGGGGCAAAGGAGCTTTCTTT. Protein product: CSVDMDRGKGAFF.

V gene TRBV3-1 (or the pseudogene TRBV3-2) combines with J gene TRBJ2-1; 7 bases align to TRBD1. CDR1 is LGHDT and CDR2 is YNNKEL in the germline V gene (reference sequence). The CDR3 runs to 14 residues. The V segment lost 4 bases and the J segment 5 bases; nucleotides outside the gene matches: 5. CDR3 coding DNA: TGTGCCAGCAGCCCTCCCGACAGGGACAATGAGCAGTTCTTC. It specifies CASSPPDRDNEQFF.

The chain links TRBV30 to TRBJ1-2, with 8 bases that match TRBD1. Germline CDR1 is GTSNPN and CDR2 is SVGIG (reference sequence). The CDR3 covers 12 residues. The trim removed 4 bases at V and 4 bases at J, leaving 2 bases unmatched. In DNA form, the CDR3 reads TGTGCCTGGAAACAGGGGGTCTATGGCTACACCTTC. Translated, it gives CAWKQGVYGYTF.

This chain links TRBV5-1 with TRBJ2-7; TRBD2 matches at 9 bases. CDR1 and CDR2 (germline): SGHRS, YFSETQ. V lost 0 bases and J lost 1; bases outside the gene matches: 2. The CDR3 length is 15 residues. The CDR3 DNA is TGCGCCAGCAGCTTGGTGGCGGGGGGGTCCTACGAGCAGTACTTC. Amino acids: CASSLVAGGSYEQYF.

This clone was detected a few times. The genes are TRBV5-8 and TRBJ2-2, with D tentatively TRBD1 (6 bases). Trimming removed 3 bases from V and 1 base from J, with 10 bases in between. This CDR3 is built from 15 residues. CDR1 is SGHTS, CDR2 YDEGEE, per germline. CDR3 bases: TGTGCCAGCAGCTACCGGGACATGAACACCGGGGAGCTGTTTTTT. Its protein is CASSYRDMNTGELFF.

This chain joins TRBV19 and TRBJ2-3; tentative D call: TRBD2 (7 bases). Germline CDR1 reads LNHDA; CDR2 reads SQIVND (reference sequence). CDR3 length: 15 residues. V lost 5 bases and J lost 2, with 14 bases in between. The CDR3 nucleotides read TGTGCCAGTAGTTTACGGGGGGCCGTCACAGATACGCAGTATTTT. Its translation is CASSLRGAVTDTQYF.